This TCR beta chain was sequenced for a study of cytotoxic CD8 clonotypes in ibrutinib-treated CLL. Study-level information: Recorded responses included about 25 partial and 2 complete; following median about 68 months, roughly 15 stayed remitted and 12 progressed.

Study-wide results and caveats: Age-matched healthy donor levels were exceeded by baseline clonality, which tracked circulating CD8+ T-cell counts. Sustained-remission patients were sampled at different times than progressing patients were.

Deep sequencing aimed at 1 in 200,000 to 1 in 1 million T cells' resolution. Libraries were prepared by immunoSEQ multiplex PCR; TCRdb keeps only in-frame clonotypes and omits some of them. The sample lists some 300,000 clones, roughly 79% seen once, with 6.5% to 8% in the top ten. The J segment lost 1 base and the V segment lost 0 bases, leaving 0 bases of the junction unmatched. The CDR3 loop spans 15 amino acids. Germline CDR1 KGHSH, CDR2 LQKENI. Concerning this clone: Its antigen is unknown.

The rearrangement uses TRBV18 and TRBJ2-7; TRBD2 matches at 10 bases. The specimen comprised PBMCs, sampled before ibrutinib treatment. The source of this sequence is a human donor with chronic lymphocytic leukemia. DNA for the CDR3: TGTGCCAGCTCACCACCGGGACTAGCGTCCTACGAGCAGTACTTC. Protein: CASSPPGLASYEQYF.